These 29 T cell receptor beta chains were sequenced from one sample in a study of T-cell reconstitution after alpha-beta-depleted transplantation in children (dated by TCRdb to between 2015 and 2016). This specimen's treatment or condition label, per the study, means: allogeneic hematopoietic cell transplantation with graft depleted of TCRalphabeta T cells and CD19 B cells. Receptor amplification or capture employed PCR. The listed sequencing device is Illumina HiSeq 2500. To normalize quantification of the TCRbeta repertoire, the TCR libraries were built with molecular barcoding that relied on unique molecular identifiers. The public reads were run again by TCRdb, first through fastp at Q25 and then through MiXCR, and only productive beta chains were kept. Rows with one shared CDR3 protein collapse into an entry with the most common genes and DNA. The sample table records about 470,000 distinct CDR3 sequences; about 40% of these occur just once. 27% of the sample belongs to the ten largest clones.

The sequencing here drew on PBMCs, taken before TCRalphabeta/CD19-depleted stem cell transplant. These receptors were collected from a girl between 2 and 10 years old with aplastic anemia, due to receive a stem cell transplant.

This clonotype was counted at least ten times. The gene calls are TRBV7-8 and TRBJ2-3; the match to TRBD2 covers 7 bases. With V trimmed by 7 bases and J by 0 bases, 13 bases remained unmatched. CDR3 length equals 17 residues. CDR1 and CDR2 from the germline V gene are SGHVS and FQNEAQ. The CDR3 loop is CASKDYPGGSSTDTQYF. In DNA form, the CDR3 reads TGTGCCAGCAAGGATTATCCTGGCGGGAGTAGCACAGATACGCAGTATTTT.

This clonotype was found many times. The chain carries TRBV20-1 and TRBJ2-3, with 9 bases matching TRBD1. The CDR3 spans 14 residues. The germline V gene has CDR1 DFQATT and CDR2 SNEGSKA (reference sequence). The V and J ends lost 3 bases and 3 bases, in that order; junction bases with no gene match: 4. This CDR3 reads CSARKTGGTDTQYF. The DNA of the CDR3 is TGCAGTGCTAGGAAGACAGGGGGGACAGATACGCAGTATTTT.

This clonotype was seen ten or more times. The rearrangement uses TRBV20-1 and TRBJ2-3; TRBD2 matches 8 bases. Germline CDR1 is DFQATT and CDR2 is SNEGSKA (reference sequence). The CDR3 spans 13 residues. V lost 7 bases to trimming and J lost 4 bases; unmatched junction nucleotides: 7. The CDR3 bases are TGCAGTGTGCGGCGGGAGGTCCCAGATACGCAGTATTTT. It is translated as CSVRREVPDTQYF.

This rearrangement joins TRBV5-1 to TRBJ2-7, with D uncertain. The length of the CDR3 is 12 residues. In germline, CDR1 is SGHRS, CDR2 YFSETQ. The ends were cut back, 5 bases at V and 4 bases at J, with 10 bases in the middle. CDR3 DNA: TGCGCCAGCAGAGCGAAGGATTACGAGCAGTACTTC. Its translation: CASRAKDYEQYF.

This clonotype has ten or more counts. V is TRBV20-1 and J is TRBJ2-1; 11 bases line up with TRBD2. Trimming removed 2 bases from V and 6 bases from J; junction bases left unmatched: 12. Germline CDR1 is DFQATT and CDR2 is SNEGSKA (reference sequence). The CDR3 loop spans 17 amino acids. The CDR3 sequence is CSARIQGGLADLNEQFF. CDR3 nucleotides: TGCAGTGCTAGAATCCAAGGGGGACTAGCGGACCTCAATGAGCAGTTCTTC.

This clonotype was observed many times. This chain connects TRBV29-1 to TRBJ2-3; maybe TRBD1 (5 bases). Germline-derived CDR1 and CDR2 are SQVTM and ANQGSEA. The CDR3 sequence is 14 residues long. V was trimmed by 0 bases and J by 4 bases, leaving 11 bases between them. CDR3 DNA: TGCAGCGTTGAAGATCAAGGGGTTGCAGATACGCAGTATTTT. Translation: CSVEDQGVADTQYF.

This chain uses TRBV20-1 with TRBJ2-1; D possibly corresponds to TRBD2 (6 bases). This CDR3 has 13 residues. Between the trimmed V and J ends, which lost 6 bases and 7 bases, there was a span of 16 bases. The germline V gene encodes CDR1 DFQATT and CDR2 SNEGSKA (reference sequence). The CDR3 DNA reads as TGCAGTGCACCGGCGGGATTAGGGAATGAGCAGTTCTTC. Encoded protein: CSAPAGLGNEQFF.

The chain has TRBV6-1 and TRBJ2-7; 10 bases are shared with TRBD2. Trimming removed 3 bases from V and 3 bases from J; junction bases left unmatched: 5. This CDR3 contains 15 residues. Looked up from germline, CDR1 is MNHNS and CDR2 is SASEGT. DNA of the CDR3: TGTGCCAGCAGTGAGGCTAGCGGGGGAGTCTACGAGCAGTACTTC. Translating gives CASSEASGGVYEQYF.

There are many counts of this clonotype. The J gene is TRBJ1-5, the V gene TRBV12-3 or TRBV12-4; the D gene is possibly TRBD1 (5 bases). The V and J ends lost 6 bases and 5 bases respectively, with 11 bases between them. This CDR3 contains 13 residues. The CDR3 protein is CASSLDSYQPQHF. The CDR3 DNA follows: TGTGCCAGCAGCCTTGACAGTTATCAGCCCCAGCATTTT.

This clonotype was counted ten times or more. This rearrangement joins TRBV12-3 or TRBV12-4 to TRBJ2-3, with 10 bases that match TRBD2. The V gene end was trimmed by 6 bases and the J gene end by 6 bases; junction bases not matched to a gene: 12. There are 16 residues in the CDR3. CDR3 DNA sequence: TGTGCCAGCAGGGAGAGCGGGAGGGCCCTAGGGGATACGCAGTATTTT. Protein product: CASRESGRALGDTQYF.

V is TRBV30 and J is TRBJ1-4; perhaps TRBD1 as D (5 bases). Deletions cut 5 bases from V and 4 bases from J, with 8 bases between. The CDR3 sequence is 12 residues long. The germline V gene encodes CDR1 GTSNPN and CDR2 SVGIG (reference sequence). The CDR3 loop reads CAWGQNNEKLFF. CDR3 DNA sequence: TGTGCCTGGGGACAAAATAATGAAAAACTGTTTTTT.

At least ten counts were recorded for this clonotype. The chain has TRBV20-1 and TRBJ2-1, with D unresolved. Trimming took off 2 bases at V and 8 bases at J, with 13 bases between the two ends. The CDR3 covers 13 residues. Germline CDR1 and CDR2: DFQATT and SNEGSKA (reference sequence). The CDR3 spells CSARNRMRDEQFF. DNA of the CDR3: TGCAGTGCTAGAAATCGGATGCGCGATGAGCAGTTCTTC.

V is TRBV5-1 and J is TRBJ1-5; the match to TRBD1 covers 8 bases. J gave up 2 bases and V 5 bases, and 15 bases lay outside the gene matches. The CDR3 runs 18 residues. Per the germline V gene, CDR1 is SGHRS and CDR2 is YFSETQ. This CDR3 reads CASSTRTGSGTRNQPQHF. The CDR3 coding sequence is TGCGCCAGCAGTACCAGGACAGGGTCGGGTACGCGCAATCAGCCCCAGCATTTT.

The chain carries TRBV20-1 and TRBJ2-1, with 7 nucleotides matching TRBD1. There are 19 residues in the CDR3. The germline CDR1 and CDR2 sequences are DFQATT and SNEGSKA (reference sequence). V dropped 0 bases and J dropped 4; count of bases not matched to a gene: 18. The CDR3, as DNA: TGCAGTGCTAGAGACCGCGCCGGGTTACAGGGGCCCCAATACAATGAGCAGTTCTTC. It specifies CSARDRAGLQGPQYNEQFF.

This chain joins TRBV29-1 and TRBJ1-1; D is unclear. The CDR3 contains 14 residues. Trimming left V 7 bases short and J 5 bases short, with 20 bases between. The germline V gene has CDR1 SQVTM and CDR2 ANQGSEA. The CDR3 region is CSALTDRGGTEAFF. The CDR3, as DNA: TGCAGCGCCCTAACCGACCGAGGAGGGACTGAAGCTTTCTTT.

The chain uses TRBV20-1 and TRBJ2-7; TRBD1 matches at 7 bases. The germline V gene encodes CDR1 DFQATT and CDR2 SNEGSKA (reference sequence). The CDR3 is made up of 16 amino acids. V dropped 0 bases and J dropped 3; count of bases not matched to a gene: 11. The CDR3 loop is CSARDSTGQNYYEQYF. CDR3 DNA sequence: TGCAGTGCTAGAGATTCGACGGGACAGAATTACTACGAGCAGTACTTC.

The chain is built from TRBV28 and TRBJ1-6; 9 bases match TRBD1. V shed 5 bases and J 9 bases; nucleotides not matched to a gene: 11. This CDR3 spans 16 amino acids. Germline assignment: CDR1 MDHEN and CDR2 SYDVKM. CDR3 region: CASSLQGAGKVSPLHF. The CDR3 DNA reads TGTGCCAGCAGTCTACAGGGGGCCGGGAAGGTTTCACCCCTCCACTTT. Combining the CDR3 with reference TRBV28 and TRBJ1-6 gives the whole variable domain DVKVTQSSRYLVKRTGEKVFLECVQDMDHENMFWYRQDPGLGLRLIYFSYDVKMKEKGDIPEGYSVSREKKERFSLILESASTNQTSMYLCASSLQGAGKVSPLHFGNGTRLTVT.

The gene calls are TRBV29-1 and TRBJ2-7, with 7 bases that match TRBD2. V trimming: 6 bases; J trimming: 3 bases; junction bases outside the gene matches: 8. The CDR3 runs 13 residues. From germline, CDR1 is SQVTM and CDR2 ANQGSEA. This chain's CDR3 is CSVYIPGGYEQYF. Here the CDR3 DNA reads TGCAGCGTCTACATTCCGGGAGGCTACGAGCAGTACTTC.

CDR3 sequence: CASSPGGVGEQYF. The CDR3 bases are TGCGCCAGCAGCCCGGGAGGGGTCGGCGAGCAGTACTTC. This chain joins TRBV5-1 and TRBJ2-7, with 8 nucleotides matching TRBD2. From germline, CDR1 is SGHRS and CDR2 YFSETQ. The junction had 6 bases not matched to a gene; V was cut back by 4 bases and J by 6 bases. The CDR3 has 13 amino acids.

This clonotype was picked up many times. One end of the junction varies from germline; a read error may be responsible. The chain is built from TRBV12-3 or TRBV12-4 and TRBJ2-7, with 8 bases aligning to TRBD1. The CDR3 sequence is 13 residues long. In DNA form, the CDR3 reads TGTGCCAGCAGGTCCTCATGGACAGGGACTCTCCTCTTC. Encoded protein: CASRSSWTGTLLF.

This clonotype showed up just a few times. The genes are TRBV6-1 and TRBJ2-7; TRBD2 matches 11 bases. CDR1 is MNHNS, CDR2 SASEGT, per germline. CDR3 length: 19 residues. V shed 6 bases, J shed 0 bases, and the junction held 16 bases outside the gene matches. CDR3 loop: CASRTGGRLAGRSSYEQYF. Here the CDR3 DNA reads TGTGCCAGCAGAACGGGAGGGAGACTAGCGGGAAGAAGCTCCTACGAGCAGTACTTC.

This clonotype was seen at least ten times. The V gene is TRBV4-3, the J gene TRBJ2-7, with D unclear. Germline loops: CDR1 LGHNA, CDR2 YSLEER. V gave up 1 base and J gave up 4 bases, with 14 bases separating them. The CDR3 has 15 residues. The CDR3, as DNA: TGCGCCAGCAGCCAAGCCCCCCTTGGACCGTACGAGCAGTACTTC. Its protein is CASSQAPLGPYEQYF.

The rearrangement joins TRBV3-1 to TRBJ2-1, with 8 bases matching TRBD2. The CDR3 has 15 amino acids. Germline assignment: CDR1 LGHDT and CDR2 YNNKEL (reference sequence). Losses at the gene ends were 1 base for V and 9 bases for J; bases not matched to a gene: 8. The CDR3 sequence is CASSQAGAGESEQFF. CDR3 sequence (DNA): TGTGCCAGCAGCCAAGCTGGAGCGGGAGAAAGTGAGCAGTTCTTC.

The chain couples TRBV29-1 to TRBJ1-3; TRBD1 agrees at 11 bases. The CDR3 totals 15 residues. The V gene's germline CDR1 is SQVTM and CDR2 ANQGSEA. J lost 0 bases, V lost 6 bases, and 4 bases had no gene match. The CDR3 DNA reads TGCAGCGTCACCGGGACAGGGGGCTCTGGAAACACCATATATTTT. As protein: CSVTGTGGSGNTIYF.

This clonotype was counted between two and nine times. The V and J genes are TRBV19 and TRBJ2-1, with D uncertain. Germline V lookup: CDR1 LNHDA, CDR2 SQIVND (reference sequence). CDR3 size: 19 residues. V shed 4 bases and J shed 2 bases, with 24 bases lying between them. DNA of the CDR3: TGTGCCAGTAGTACCAAACCCCGACGGACCTATACCGCCTACAATGAGCAGTTCTTC. Translation gives CASSTKPRRTYTAYNEQFF. The whole variable domain, filled in from reference TRBV19 and TRBJ2-1, reads DGGITQSPKYLFRKEGQNVTLSCEQNLNHDAMYWYRQDPGQGLRLIYYSQIVNDFQKGDIAEGYSVSREKKESFPLTVTSAQKNPTAFYLCASSTKPRRTYTAYNEQFFGPGTRLTVL.

This sequence joins TRBV9 and TRBJ2-3; D perhaps matches TRBD1 (6 bases). The CDR3 sequence is 16 residues long. Germline-derived CDR1 and CDR2 are SGDLS and YYNGEE. Trimming stripped 6 bases from V and 2 bases from J, with 19 bases between. The CDR3 sequence is CASTKTGSRLTDTQYF. CDR3 DNA sequence: TGTGCCAGCACCAAAACAGGGAGTAGGCTCACAGATACGCAGTATTTT.

This rearrangement joins TRBV6-1 to TRBJ2-7; the D call may be TRBD1 or TRBD2 (5 bases each). The CDR3 contains 15 residues. V was cut by 8 bases and J by 0 bases, with 17 bases left in between. The germline V gene encodes CDR1 MNHNS and CDR2 SASEGT. CDR3: CASRINRDHSYEQYF. CDR3 coding DNA: TGTGCCAGCCGCATTAACCGGGACCACTCCTACGAGCAGTACTTC.

The rearrangement uses TRBV5-1 and TRBJ2-1; 8 nucleotides agree with TRBD2. The V gene end was trimmed by 4 bases and the J gene end by 9 bases; junction bases not matched to a gene: 9. The germline V gene encodes CDR1 SGHRS and CDR2 YFSETQ. CDR3 length: 14 amino acids. CDR3 nucleotides: TGCGCCAGCAGCCCCTCATTAGCGGGAACTGAGCAGTTCTTC. Translation gives CASSPSLAGTEQFF.

This chain uses TRBV9 with TRBJ1-3, with a possible D match to TRBD1 (5 bases). With 3 bases removed from V and 2 bases from J, the gap between germline ends came to 12 bases. From germline, CDR1 is SGDLS and CDR2 YYNGEE. This CDR3 comprises 15 residues. CDR3 residues: CASSETQGTGNTIYF. The CDR3 nucleotides are TGTGCCAGCAGCGAAACTCAGGGAACTGGAAACACCATATATTTT.